This T cell receptor (beta chain) came from a study of blood T cells in healthy people across ages. General study points: Getting older went along with TCR beta diversity per million T cells dropping roughly linearly.

For the second PCR, which ran for about 6 to 12 cycles, a sample-barcoded 5' primer and a J-beta primer mix were used. TCRdb re-called the 5' RACE reads with MiXCR, one entry per CDR3 protein. The table lists about 620,000 distinct CDR3 sequences, 40% to 65% of them singletons. About this clonotype: The antigen remains undetermined.

Every donor contributed roughly 11 milliliters of peripheral blood by blood draw. Germline values: CDR1 LGHNA, CDR2 YSLEER. This CDR3 comprises 17 residues. V was shortened by 7 bases and J by 1 base, with 23 bases between the two germline ends. The TCR originated in a woman over 75 in good health. The rearrangement uses TRBV4-3 and TRBJ2-7; D might be TRBD1 (6 bases). Sequenced sample: blood. The CDR3 here is CASTQGPYKAGSYEQYF. The CDR3 DNA follows: TGCGCCAGCACCCAGGGGCCTTACAAGGCAGGGTCCTACGAGCAGTACTTC.